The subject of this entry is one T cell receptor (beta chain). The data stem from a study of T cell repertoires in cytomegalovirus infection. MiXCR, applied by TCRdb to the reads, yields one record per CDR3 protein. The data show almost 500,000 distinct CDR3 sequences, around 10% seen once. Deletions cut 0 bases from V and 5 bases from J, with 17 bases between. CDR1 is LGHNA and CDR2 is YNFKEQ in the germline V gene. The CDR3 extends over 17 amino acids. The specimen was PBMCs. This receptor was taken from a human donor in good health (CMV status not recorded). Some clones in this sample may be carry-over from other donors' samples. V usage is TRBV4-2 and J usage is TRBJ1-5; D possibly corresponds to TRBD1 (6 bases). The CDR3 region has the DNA TGTGCCAGCAGCCAAGATATCCGGGCGGGGGCGGATCAGCCCCAGCATTTT. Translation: CASSQDIRAGADQPQHF.